These 28 T cell receptor beta chains were sequenced from one sample in a study of T cell responses to AZD1222 COVID-19 vaccine. Profiling relied on immunoSEQ multiplex PCR, and the TCRdb table lists in-frame clones only, not all of them. The sample table includes some 150,000 clones. The sequencing sample was made of peripheral blood. These receptor sequences come from an adult in good health.

The V gene is TRBV2, the J gene TRBJ2-1; possibly TRBD1 or TRBD2 for D (5 bases each). CDR1 is SNHLY and CDR2 is FYNNEI in the germline V gene. The CDR3 has 16 residues. Trimming shortened V by 7 bases and J by 9 bases, and 25 bases separated the two germline ends. The DNA for the CDR3 is TGTGCCAGCACCCCTACGGGCCCGGGGCATGCGTTTGAGCAGTTCTTC. Translating it yields CASTPTGPGHAFEQFF.

Here the CDR3 DNA reads TGTGCCAGTAGTATATCCGGGACAGGGGGCAATCAGCCCCAGCATTTT. This encodes CASSISGTGGNQPQHF. This chain joins TRBV19 and TRBJ1-5; 10 nucleotides align to TRBD1. Germline values: CDR1 LNHDA, CDR2 SQIVND (reference sequence). The CDR3 is made up of 16 amino acids. Losses at the gene ends were 2 bases for V and 2 bases for J; bases not matched to a gene: 3.

The chain couples TRBV19 to TRBJ1-2; D uncertain. V lost 2 bases and J 5 bases, leaving 12 bases between the germline ends. This CDR3 spans 14 amino acids. Per the germline V gene, CDR1 is LNHDA and CDR2 is SQIVND (reference sequence). The CDR3 here is CASSINRVEYGYTF. For the CDR3, the DNA is TGTGCCAGTAGTATAAACCGGGTTGAATATGGCTACACCTTC.

V gene TRBV7-9 combines with J gene TRBJ1-1; TRBD1 matches 7 bases. V dropped 4 bases and J dropped 1; count of bases not matched to a gene: 0. Germline CDR1 and CDR2: SEHNR and FQNEAQ (reference sequence). This CDR3 has 13 residues. CDR3 sequence: CASSWTGNTEAFF. The DNA of the CDR3 is TGTGCCAGCAGCTGGACAGGGAACACTGAAGCTTTCTTT.

The chain couples TRBV6-5 to TRBJ1-1; D is unresolved. The V end lost 7 bases, the J end lost 5 bases, and 5 bases lay between the germline ends. Germline V gives CDR1 MNHEY, CDR2 SVGAGI. The CDR3 is 10 residues long. CDR3 sequence reads: CASTRTEAFF. The CDR3 region has the DNA TGTGCCAGCACTAGAACTGAAGCTTTCTTT.

This chain connects TRBV7-9 to TRBJ1-1; D remains ambiguous. Trimming removed 4 bases from V and 1 base from J, with 4 bases in between. The CDR3 has 12 residues. CDR1 and CDR2 from the germline V gene are SEHNR and FQNEAQ (reference sequence). This CDR3 reads CASSSSNTEAFF. The CDR3 region has the DNA TGTGCCAGCAGCTCCTCGAACACTGAAGCTTTCTTT.

V is TRBV27 and J is TRBJ1-5; D is perhaps TRBD1 (6 bases). V lost 5 bases to trimming and J lost 7 bases, with 15 bases between them. The germline CDR1 and CDR2 sequences are MNHEY and SMNVEV (reference sequence). The CDR3 runs to 14 residues. The CDR3 protein is CASSLGGGGQPQHF. CDR3 nucleotide sequence: TGTGCCAGCAGTCTAGGGGGGGGCGGGCAGCCCCAGCATTTT.

The V and J genes are TRBV7-9 and TRBJ2-1, with D perhaps TRBD1 (5 bases). CDR1 and CDR2 from the germline V gene are SEHNR and FQNEAQ (reference sequence). Deletions cut 1 base from V and 8 bases from J, with 9 bases between. The CDR3 sequence is 13 residues long. CDR3 bases: TGTGCCAGCAGCTTAGATATGGGGCATGAGCAGTTCTTC. This sequence encodes CASSLDMGHEQFF.

The V gene is TRBV2, the J gene TRBJ2-5, with D perhaps given as TRBD1 or TRBD2 (5 bases each). From germline, CDR1 is SNHLY and CDR2 FYNNEI. V lost 8 bases, J lost 8 bases, and 15 bases lay in between. The CDR3 loop spans 12 amino acids. The CDR3 DNA reads TGTGCCAGCGGCCAGGGAGAGGGTACCCAGTACTTC. Its protein product is CASGQGEGTQYF. The full variable domain, rest sourced from reference TRBV2 and TRBJ2-5, is EPEVTQTPSHQVTQMGQEVILRCVPISNHLYFYWYRQILGQKVEFLVSFYNNEISEKSEIFDDQFSVERPDGSNFTLKIRSTKLEDSAMYFCASGQGEGTQYFGPGTRLLVL.

About this clone: Additional DNA sequences in this sample encode the identical CDR3. The chain is built from TRBV9 and TRBJ2-5; D might be TRBD1 or TRBD2, each matching 5 bases. Trimming cost V 3 bases and J 2 bases, with 5 bases left between them. Germline V gene data show CDR1 as SGDLS and CDR2 as YYNGEE. The CDR3 loop spans 12 amino acids. This CDR3 is CASSGGQETQYF. The CDR3 nucleotides read TGTGCCAGCAGCGGGGGGCAAGAGACCCAGTACTTC. The full variable domain, with the rest looked up from reference TRBV9 and TRBJ2-5, is DSGVTQTPKHLITATGQRVTLRCSPRSGDLSVYWYQQSLDQGLQFLIQYYNGEERAKGNILERFSAQQFPDLHSELNLSSLELGDSALYFCASSGGQETQYFGPGTRLLVL.

The V gene is TRBV11-2, the J gene TRBJ2-7; D is unclear. Germline assignment: CDR1 SGHAT and CDR2 FQNNGV. There are 15 residues in the CDR3. The V end lost 1 base, the J end lost 3 bases, and 13 bases lay between the germline ends. As DNA, the CDR3 is TGTGCCAGCAGCTTAGTGGGTGGAGAGATCTACGAGCAGTACTTC. Residues: CASSLVGGEIYEQYF.

The chain links TRBV7-6 to TRBJ2-7; D may be TRBD2 (6 bases). V was clipped by 5 bases and J by 1 base, with 24 bases between them. The CDR3 is 18 residues long. Germline CDR1 SGHVS, CDR2 FNYEAQ. DNA of the CDR3: TGTGCCAGCAGCCCCCGTGGACCTTCCGGGACTTCTTCCTACGAGCAGTACTTC. Translation gives CASSPRGPSGTSSYEQYF.

The chain combines TRBV5-1 with TRBJ1-1; 8 positions agree with TRBD1. CDR3 length: 16 residues. With V trimmed by 0 bases and J by 2 bases, 6 bases remained unmatched. Germline CDR1 SGHRS, CDR2 YFSETQ. CDR3 region: CASSLDRGNLNTEAFF. CDR3 DNA sequence: TGCGCCAGCAGCTTGGACAGGGGGAACTTAAACACTGAAGCTTTCTTT.

The chain uses TRBV5-1 and TRBJ1-1; D is ambiguous. The CDR3 totals 14 residues. Between the trimmed V and J ends, which lost 0 bases and 2 bases, there was a span of 8 bases. Per germline, CDR1 SGHRS and CDR2 YFSETQ. This CDR3 is CASSLEAANTEAFF. The CDR3 DNA reads as TGCGCCAGCAGCTTGGAGGCAGCAAACACTGAAGCTTTCTTT.

The chain couples TRBV28 to TRBJ2-1, with D perhaps TRBD2 (5 bases). V lost 3 bases, J lost 5 bases, and 17 bases lay in between. CDR3 size: 16 residues. The germline CDR1 and CDR2 sequences are MDHEN and SYDVKM. In DNA, the CDR3 is TGTGCCAGCAGTTTCGAGGGTCGAGGGAGAGACAATGAGCAGTTCTTC. Protein: CASSFEGRGRDNEQFF.

The J gene is TRBJ2-7, the V gene TRBV15; D might be TRBD2 (6 bases). CDR1 and CDR2 (germline): LNHNV, YYDKDF (reference sequence). The germline V and J ends were trimmed by 0 bases and 0 bases, with 9 bases remaining between them. The CDR3 runs 15 residues. The CDR3, as DNA: TGTGCCACCAGCAGAGATGGAGGGTCCTCCTACGAGCAGTACTTC. It codes for CATSRDGGSSYEQYF.

This chain connects TRBV11-2 to TRBJ2-1; the match to TRBD2 covers 8 bases. The CDR3 extends over 14 amino acids. Germline CDR1 is SGHAT and CDR2 is FQNNGV. V gave up 1 base and J gave up 8 bases; unmatched junction bases: 4. The CDR3, as DNA: TGTGCCAGCAGCTTAGCGGGGGGGTACGATGAGCAGTTCTTC. Encoded protein: CASSLAGGYDEQFF.

The gene calls are TRBV18 and TRBJ2-2, with TRBD1 as a possible D gene (5 bases). There are 15 residues in the CDR3. Germline V gene data show CDR1 as KGHSH and CDR2 as LQKENI. V lost 4 bases and J lost 0, with 9 bases in between. Here the CDR3 reads CASSRQGANTGELFF. The CDR3 nucleotides are TGTGCCAGCTCACGCCAGGGCGCGAACACCGGGGAGCTGTTTTTT.

This sequence joins TRBV4-3 and TRBJ2-3, with a tentative D call TRBD2 (5 bases). The CDR3 is made up of 15 amino acids. The germline CDR1 and CDR2 sequences are LGHNA and YSLEER. The ends were cut back, 0 bases at V and 2 bases at J, with 9 bases in the middle. The CDR3 here is CASSQDSAVTDTQYF. The CDR3 nucleotides read TGCGCCAGCAGCCAAGATAGCGCCGTCACAGATACGCAGTATTTT.

V gene TRBV7-9 combines with J gene TRBJ1-3, with unresolved D. V was trimmed by 6 bases and J by 1 base, leaving 10 bases between them. In germline, CDR1 is SEHNR, CDR2 FQNEAQ (reference sequence). The CDR3 extends over 14 amino acids. CDR3 nucleotide sequence: TGTGCCAGCAGTTTTCCGTGGTCTGGAAACACCATATATTTT. It specifies CASSFPWSGNTIYF.

The chain recombines TRBV19 with TRBJ2-5, with D maybe TRBD2 (5 bases). CDR3 length equals 14 residues. Looked up from germline, CDR1 is LNHDA and CDR2 is SQIVND (reference sequence). V was clipped by 8 bases and J by 7 bases, with 20 bases between them. As DNA, the CDR3 is TGTGCCAGTGGCGGGCCAGCGAGGAGTGGGACCCAGTACTTC. Translation gives CASGGPARSGTQYF.

DNA for the CDR3: TGCGCCAGCAGCCAACCAGGGGGCAATCAGCCCCAGCATTTT. It translates to CASSQPGGNQPQHF. J is TRBJ1-5 and V is TRBV4-1; D might be TRBD1 (6 bases). This CDR3 comprises 14 residues. Germline assignment: CDR1 MGHRA and CDR2 YSYEKL. V was cut by 2 bases and J by 2 bases, with 7 bases left in between.

The V and J genes are TRBV19 and TRBJ1-5; D is ambiguous. The CDR3 is made up of 15 amino acids. Per germline, CDR1 LNHDA and CDR2 SQIVND (reference sequence). Trimming stripped 6 bases from V and 5 bases from J, with 17 bases between. CDR3 sequence reads: CASSSTDAPYQPQHF. In DNA, the CDR3 is TGTGCCAGTAGCTCGACCGACGCGCCTTATCAGCCCCAGCATTTT.

V is TRBV5-6 and J is TRBJ1-4; unclear D gene. V was clipped by 2 bases and J by 0 bases, with 11 bases between them. The length of the CDR3 is 16 residues. The germline V gene encodes CDR1 SGHDT and CDR2 YYEEEE. The CDR3 protein is CASSLLDNPTNEKLFF. The CDR3 DNA sequence: TGTGCCAGCAGCTTACTCGATAACCCAACTAATGAAAAACTGTTTTTT.

The chain uses TRBV6-6 and TRBJ2-3; tentative D call: TRBD1 (5 bases). This CDR3 comprises 15 residues. Trimming pared 5 bases from V and 0 bases from J, leaving 12 bases between. The V gene's germline CDR1 is MNHNY and CDR2 SVGAGI (reference sequence). This chain's CDR3 is CASSDRDPSTDTQYF. The CDR3 DNA reads as TGTGCCAGCAGTGACAGAGATCCTAGCACAGATACGCAGTATTTT.

The rearrangement joins TRBV6-5 to TRBJ1-2; 8 bases agree with TRBD1. Looked up from germline, CDR1 is MNHEY and CDR2 is SVGAGI. J gave up 5 bases and V 4 bases, and 9 bases lay outside the gene matches. This CDR3 comprises 15 residues. CDR3 bases: TGTGCCAGCAGTTCTGCCCAGGGGGCTTCTTATGGCTACACCTTC. Its protein product is CASSSAQGASYGYTF.

The V call is TRBV5-1, the J call TRBJ1-3; 8 bases line up with TRBD1. This CDR3 contains 16 residues. Germline CDR1 SGHRS, CDR2 YFSETQ. V was clipped by 4 bases and J by 0 bases; unmatched bases: 6. The CDR3 DNA reads as TGCGCCAGCAGCGGCGGGACAGGAGTCTCTGGAAACACCATATATTTT. This codes for CASSGGTGVSGNTIYF.

The chain uses TRBV3-1 (or the pseudogene TRBV3-2) and TRBJ1-6; a weak D match, TRBD1 (5 bases). The V and J ends lost 1 base and 7 bases respectively, with 17 bases between them. Per germline, CDR1 LGHDT and CDR2 YNNKEL (reference sequence). This CDR3 has 17 residues. CDR3 DNA: TGTGCCAGCAGCCAAGTGTATCGGGACGGGCCAAATTCACCCCTCCACTTT. Translating gives CASSQVYRDGPNSPLHF.